The rows below give T cell receptor beta chains drawn from one sample of a study of T cell responses to AZD1222 COVID-19 vaccine. Here immunoSEQ multiplex PCR was the method, and the copy in TCRdb shows in-frame clones only, minus some. Here the sample spans about 110,000 clones, around 90% being singletons. Sequences were derived from peripheral blood, sampled on day 0 of AZD1222 vaccination. The source of these receptors is an adult in good health. Both conserved end residues are part of each CDR3. D genes are given only for firm matches. Where a row states a size, it is once, few, many or the class of an expanded clone; other rows omit it.

D gene,CDR3 length,J gene,clone size,V gene,CDR3 protein,CDR3 DNA
TRBD1,16,TRBJ1-4,-,TRBV7-2,CASSSSRDRVGEKLFF,TGTGCCAGCAGCTCCAGCCGGGACAGGGTTGGGGAAAAACTGTTTTTT
-,13,TRBJ1-1,-,TRBV2,CASETPRNTEAFF,TGTGCCTCCGAAACCCCACGGAACACTGAAGCTTTCTTT
TRBD1,15,TRBJ2-7,-,TRBV10-1,CASSETGQGLDEQYF,TGCGCCAGCAGTGAGACTGGACAGGGATTGGACGAGCAGTACTTC
-,10,TRBJ1-4,-,TRBV27,CASRLEKLFF,TGTGCCAGCCGTCTTGAAAAACTGTTTTTT
-,15,TRBJ1-5,-,TRBV3-1/TRBV3-2,CASSQDLGLGQPQHF,TGTGCCAGCAGCCAAGATCTGGGGTTGGGTCAGCCCCAGCATTTT
TRBD2,16,TRBJ2-2,-,TRBV5-4,CASSPGIAGDTGELFF,TGTGCCAGCAGCCCCGGGATAGCGGGAGACACCGGGGAGCTGTTTTTT
-,13,TRBJ2-7,few,TRBV5-4,CASSFGATYEQYF,TGTGCCAGCAGCTTCGGCGCCACCTACGAGCAGTACTTC
-,16,TRBJ2-5,-,TRBV19,CASSTSGLRGQETQYF,TGTGCCAGTAGTACGTCGGGACTGAGGGGTCAAGAGACCCAGTACTTC
TRBD1,15,TRBJ1-5,-,TRBV30,CAWSTRTGWNQPQHF,TGTGCCTGGAGTACAAGGACAGGGTGGAATCAGCCCCAGCATTTT
TRBD1,14,TRBJ2-7,-,TRBV2,CASIPQGVSYEQYF,TGTGCCAGCATCCCACAGGGGGTTTCCTACGAGCAGTACTTC
-,12,TRBJ1-4,-,TRBV7-2,CASSLVNEKLFF,TGTGCCAGCAGCTTAGTTAATGAAAAACTGTTTTTT
TRBD1,17,TRBJ1-2,-,TRBV18,CASSPPDRPLLGYGYTF,TGTGCCAGCTCACCACCGGACAGGCCACTTTTAGGGTATGGCTACACCTTC
TRBD1,14,TRBJ2-7,few,TRBV2,CASSRRDSSYEQYF,TGTGCCAGCAGCCGAAGGGACAGCTCCTACGAGCAGTACTTC
-,14,TRBJ1-1,-,TRBV19,CASSIGAGVTEAFF,TGTGCCAGTAGTATAGGGGCAGGGGTAACTGAAGCTTTCTTT
-,15,TRBJ1-6,-,TRBV3-1/TRBV3-2,CASSQDPQGRSPLHF,TGTGCCAGCAGCCAAGATCCCCAGGGCCGGTCACCCCTCCACTTT
-,14,TRBJ2-6,-,TRBV5-4,CASSWFGGANVLTF,TGTGCCAGCAGCTGGTTCGGGGGGGCCAACGTCCTGACTTTC
TRBD1,14,TRBJ1-2,-,TRBV6-5,CASSQTGDVDGYTF,TGTGCCAGCAGCCAGACAGGGGACGTGGATGGCTACACCTTC
-,14,TRBJ2-2,-,TRBV6-5,CASTPGGGTGELFF,TGTGCCAGCACCCCTGGTGGGGGAACCGGGGAGCTGTTTTTT
TRBD2,15,TRBJ2-1,-,TRBV5-4,CASSSASGDYNEQFF,TGTGCCAGCAGCTCGGCTAGCGGAGACTACAATGAGCAGTTCTTC
TRBD2,15,TRBJ2-5,-,TRBV9,CASRVGTSGGGTQYF,TGTGCCAGCCGCGTCGGGACTAGCGGGGGGGGGACCCAGTACTTC
-,12,TRBJ1-6,-,TRBV19,CASNRADSPLHF,TGTGCCAGTAACAGGGCGGATTCACCCCTCCACTTT
-,16,TRBJ1-5,-,TRBV7-2,CASSLGTGRGNQPQHF,TGTGCCAGCAGCTTAGGAACAGGAAGGGGCAATCAGCCCCAGCATTTT
-,14,TRBJ1-2,-,TRBV5-1,CASSLFSGTYGYTF,TGCGCCAGCAGTCTCTTCTCTGGGACCTATGGCTACACCTTC
-,15,TRBJ1-5,-,TRBV27,CASSLYRGGNQPQHF,TGTGCCAGCAGTTTATATCGGGGTGGCAATCAGCCCCAGCATTTT
-,16,TRBJ1-1,-,TRBV5-6,CASSAINGLKDTEAFF,TGTGCCAGCAGCGCCATCAACGGGCTTAAGGACACTGAAGCTTTCTTT
TRBD1,15,TRBJ1-4,-,TRBV6-5,CASSRDRGGNEKLFF,TGTGCCAGCAGCCGGGACAGGGGTGGCAATGAAAAACTGTTTTTT
TRBD1,16,TRBJ1-2,once,TRBV4-1,CASSQERDSLNYGYTF,TGCGCCAGCAGCCAAGAGCGGGACAGTCTAAACTATGGCTACACCTTC
-,14,TRBJ2-7,once,TRBV3-1/TRBV3-2,CASSKTGSHYEQYF,TGTGCCAGCAGTAAAACCGGGTCACACTACGAGCAGTACTTC
-,13,TRBJ1-1,-,TRBV27,CASSQRRTAEAFF,TGTGCCAGCAGCCAACGTCGGACAGCCGAAGCTTTCTTT
TRBD1,13,TRBJ2-5,-,TRBV18,CASSSGTEETQYF,TGTGCCAGCTCGTCCGGGACAGAAGAGACCCAGTACTTC
-,15,TRBJ2-7,-,TRBV7-2,CASKVGQSGNYEQYF,TGTGCCAGCAAAGTGGGCCAAAGTGGGAATTACGAGCAGTACTTC
TRBD1,13,TRBJ2-1,-,TRBV5-4,CASSLDRVNEQFF,TGTGCCAGCAGCCTCGACAGGGTCAATGAGCAGTTCTTC
-,14,TRBJ1-3,-,TRBV7-2,CASGQGSSGNTIYF,TGTGCCAGCGGCCAGGGGAGCTCTGGAAACACCATATATTTT
TRBD1,15,TRBJ1-5,-,TRBV7-2,CASSTRDSINQPQHF,TGTGCCAGCAGCACCCGGGACAGTATAAATCAGCCCCAGCATTTT
-,12,TRBJ2-3,-,TRBV30,CAWSIISDTQYF,TGTGCCTGGAGTATCATTTCAGATACGCAGTATTTT
-,16,TRBJ2-3,few,TRBV5-7,CASSGDWIFGEDTQYF,TGTGCCAGCAGCGGTGACTGGATTTTCGGAGAAGATACGCAGTATTTT
-,13,TRBJ1-6,-,TRBV2,CASSEQVNSPLHF,TGTGCCAGCAGTGAACAGGTTAATTCACCCCTCCACTTT
TRBD2,16,TRBJ2-2,-,TRBV5-1,CASSSIAGVGTGELFF,TGCGCCAGCAGTTCAATAGCGGGAGTCGGTACCGGGGAGCTGTTTTTT
TRBD1,16,TRBJ1-4,-,TRBV11-2,CASSHETTGLDEKLFF,TGTGCCAGCAGCCATGAAACGACAGGGTTGGATGAAAAACTGTTTTTT
-,14,TRBJ2-4,-,TRBV7-2,CASSLTAAKNIQYF,TGTGCCAGCAGCTTGACAGCAGCCAAAAACATTCAGTACTTC
-,12,TRBJ2-5,-,TRBV7-2,CASSPTGRSQYF,TGTGCCAGCAGCCCGACAGGTAGATCCCAGTACTTC
TRBD2,15,TRBJ2-3,-,TRBV6-2/TRBV6-3,CASSLTSGGADTQYF,TGTGCCAGCAGTTTGACTAGCGGGGGGGCAGATACGCAGTATTTT
TRBD1,16,TRBJ1-6,once,TRBV27,CASSVTGAFYNSPLHF,TGTGCCAGCAGCGTCACAGGGGCCTTCTATAATTCACCCCTCCACTTT
-,15,TRBJ1-5,-,TRBV7-2,CASSLAGSVPQPQHF,TGTGCCAGCAGCTTAGCGGGGAGTGTACCTCAGCCCCAGCATTTT
-,14,TRBJ2-1,-,TRBV5-4,CASSLWSDRNEQFF,TGTGCCAGCAGCTTGTGGTCTGACCGTAATGAGCAGTTCTTC
-,15,TRBJ1-6,-,TRBV3-1/TRBV3-2,CASSQQWRTNSPLHF,TGTGCCAGCAGCCAGCAATGGCGGACTAATTCACCCCTCCACTTT
-,14,TRBJ1-2,-,TRBV18,CASSDQVSEDGYTF,TGTGCCAGCTCCGACCAGGTGTCAGAAGATGGCTACACCTTC
TRBD1,15,TRBJ1-1,once,TRBV11-2,CASSLRGRGVAEAFF,TGTGCCAGCAGCTTAAGGGGGCGAGGGGTGGCTGAAGCTTTCTTT
-,12,TRBJ1-1,-,TRBV7-9,CASSPGAGEAFF,TGTGCCAGCAGCCCGGGAGCAGGTGAAGCTTTCTTT
-,13,TRBJ2-7,-,TRBV19,CASSTTGAYEQYF,TGTGCCAGTAGTACTACCGGGGCCTACGAGCAGTACTTC
-,15,TRBJ1-4,-,TRBV28,CASRVAGATNEKLFF,TGTGCCAGCAGAGTGGCGGGAGCAACTAATGAAAAACTGTTTTTT
-,14,TRBJ1-1,-,TRBV3-1/TRBV3-2,CASSQDRENTEAFF,TGTGCCAGCAGCCAAGACAGGGAGAACACTGAAGCTTTCTTT
-,12,TRBJ2-1,-,TRBV7-9,CASSLGNGEQFF,TGTGCCAGCAGCTTAGGCAACGGTGAGCAGTTCTTC
-,14,TRBJ1-5,-,TRBV2,CASSEVSRGQPQHF,TGTGCCAGCAGTGAAGTCAGCCGGGGTCAGCCCCAGCATTTT
TRBD1,18,TRBJ1-1,-,TRBV4-2,CASSQWRWDRSVDTEAFF,TGTGCCAGCAGCCAATGGCGATGGGACAGGAGCGTGGACACTGAAGCTTTCTTT
TRBD1,16,TRBJ2-7,few,TRBV5-4,CASSAGQAQAFDEQYF,TGTGCCAGCAGCGCCGGACAGGCTCAGGCATTCGACGAGCAGTACTTC
-,13,TRBJ2-7,-,TRBV7-9,CASSSPGGYEQYF,TGTGCCAGCAGCTCCCCTGGTGGTTACGAGCAGTACTTC
TRBD2,18,TRBJ2-5,few,TRBV4-3,CASSPHVEGTSGGETQYF,TGCGCCAGCAGCCCCCACGTTGAGGGGACTAGCGGGGGAGAGACCCAGTACTTC
TRBD1,13,TRBJ1-5,-,TRBV3-1/TRBV3-2,CASSRGLDQPQHF,TGTGCCAGCAGCAGGGGGCTGGATCAGCCCCAGCATTTT